This passage covers 8 T cell receptor beta chains from one sample sequenced in a study of blood T cell repertoires in COVID-19. The assay was immunoSEQ multiplex PCR, and TCRdb's table has in-frame clones only and misses some. The table records 75,000 or so clones, roughly 78% of them present only once. The material sequenced was peripheral blood. The receptors come from a man in his sixties with acute or convalescent COVID-19.

This chain uses TRBV2 with TRBJ1-5; a possible D gene is TRBD1 (6 bases). Germline V gene lookup returns CDR1 SNHLY and CDR2 FYNNEI. The CDR3 runs to 14 residues. The germline V and J ends were trimmed by 7 bases and 3 bases, with 13 bases remaining between them. DNA of the CDR3: TGTGCCAGCATGCGCGGGGGCCCCAATCAGCCCCAGCATTTT. This translates into CASMRGGPNQPQHF. The variable domain in full, with the rest retrieved from reference TRBV2 and TRBJ1-5, is EPEVTQTPSHQVTQMGQEVILRCVPISNHLYFYWYRQILGQKVEFLVSFYNNEISEKSEIFDDQFSVERPDGSNFTLKIRSTKLEDSAMYFCASMRGGPNQPQHFGDGTRLSIL.

The rearrangement joins TRBV6-5 to TRBJ1-2; D is possibly TRBD1 (6 bases). The CDR3 extends over 12 amino acids. The V gene's germline CDR1 is MNHEY and CDR2 SVGAGI. V lost 6 bases and J 5 bases, leaving 10 bases between the germline ends. The CDR3 DNA is TGTGCCAGCAGCGATACAGGGTATGGCTACACCTTC. It codes for CASSDTGYGYTF.

A few counts support this clone. V and J are TRBV9 and TRBJ1-1; TRBD1 might be the D (5 bases). CDR3 length: 15 residues. Trimming left V 4 bases short and J 3 bases short, with 16 bases between. The V gene's germline CDR1 is SGDLS and CDR2 YYNGEE. The CDR3 is CASSPRPGGYTEAFF. The CDR3 DNA sequence: TGTGCCAGCAGCCCCCGCCCCGGGGGATACACTGAAGCTTTCTTT.

The gene calls are TRBV5-1 and TRBJ2-3; no firm D call. This CDR3 is 14 amino acids long. Trimming removed 7 bases from V and 3 bases from J, with 15 bases in between. CDR1 is SGHRS and CDR2 is YFSETQ in the germline V gene. The CDR3 is CASYSTPGTDTQYF. The CDR3 nucleotides read TGCGCCAGCTACTCCACCCCCGGGACAGATACGCAGTATTTT. Full variable domain (rest looked up from reference TRBV5-1 and TRBJ2-3): KAGVTQTPRYLIKTRGQQVTLSCSPISGHRSVSWYQQTPGQGLQFLFEYFSETQRNKGNFPGRFSGRQFSNSRSEMNVSTLELGDSALYLCASYSTPGTDTQYFGPGTRLTVL.

The chain is built from TRBV6-5 and TRBJ1-1, with 9 bases aligning to TRBD1. Germline V CDR1 and CDR2: MNHEY, SVGAGI. Trimming cost V 6 bases and J 6 bases; bases outside gene matches: 8. CDR3 size: 14 residues. The CDR3 loop is CASRGIDRGAEAFF. In DNA, the CDR3 is TGTGCCAGCAGGGGGATAGACAGGGGGGCTGAAGCTTTCTTT.

The gene calls are TRBV7-2 and TRBJ2-1; D is undetermined. CDR3 size: 13 residues. The germline CDR1 and CDR2 sequences are SGHTA and FQGNSA. Trimming cost V 5 bases and J 10 bases, with 15 bases left between them. The CDR3 DNA reads as TGTGCCAGCAGCCCCATGAGGAGCACGGAGCAGTTCTTC. As protein: CASSPMRSTEQFF.

The chain has TRBV28 and TRBJ2-1; TRBD2 matches at 9 bases. CDR3 length equals 15 residues. Trimming cost V 8 bases and J 4 bases; bases outside gene matches: 9. CDR1 and CDR2 from the germline V gene are MDHEN and SYDVKM. For the CDR3, the DNA is TGTGCCAGCGAGAAGACTAGCGGAAATTACAATGAGCAGTTCTTC. Amino acid sequence: CASEKTSGNYNEQFF.

This clone has just one count. V is TRBV7-9 and J is TRBJ2-2; D may be TRBD2 (6 bases). Per the germline V gene, CDR1 is SEHNR and CDR2 is FQNEAQ (reference sequence). The V end lost 2 bases, the J end lost 0 bases, and 10 bases lay between the germline ends. CDR3 length equals 16 residues. CDR3 sequence (DNA): TGTGCCAGCAGCTTATCCGCGGGGACGAACACCGGGGAGCTGTTTTTT. It translates to CASSLSAGTNTGELFF.